This T cell receptor (beta chain) was sequenced for a study of vaccination effects on CD4 cells after COVID-19. This table comes from immunoSEQ multiplex PCR, and its TCRdb copy is limited to in-frame clones, with some not included. The data show roughly 56,000 clones, about 80% seen once. Germline V gene lookup returns CDR1 MGHRA and CDR2 YSYEKL. The CDR3 length is 17 residues. Trimming took off 0 bases at V and 0 bases at J, with 13 bases between the two ends. This clone was seen only a few times. No antigen is known for it. With the ViraFEST assay, the study expanded antigen-specific CD4+ T cells using viral peptide pools, then sequenced them. The culture ran for roughly 10 days before CD4+ T cells were isolated. Two-dose vaccination with either BNT162b2 or mRNA-1273 was given to the participants. Vaccinated recipients, who were negative for nucleocapsid antibodies, had no history of SARS-CoV-2 infection. The authors exchanged half the medium for IL-2 medium on days 3 and 7.

Study-level results: Long after vaccination, the clones induced by infection and by vaccine shrank markedly in size.

This clonotype was sampled from a human donor who received a COVID-19 vaccine. This material consisted of CD4+ T cells from PBMCs cultured with HCoV-229E spike peptides, taken after COVID-19 vaccination. The chain uses TRBV4-1 and TRBJ2-3, with a possible D match to TRBD1 (6 bases). CDR3 in amino acids: CASSQDPTGPSTDTQYF. DNA for the CDR3: TGCGCCAGCAGCCAAGATCCTACAGGGCCCAGCACAGATACGCAGTATTTT.